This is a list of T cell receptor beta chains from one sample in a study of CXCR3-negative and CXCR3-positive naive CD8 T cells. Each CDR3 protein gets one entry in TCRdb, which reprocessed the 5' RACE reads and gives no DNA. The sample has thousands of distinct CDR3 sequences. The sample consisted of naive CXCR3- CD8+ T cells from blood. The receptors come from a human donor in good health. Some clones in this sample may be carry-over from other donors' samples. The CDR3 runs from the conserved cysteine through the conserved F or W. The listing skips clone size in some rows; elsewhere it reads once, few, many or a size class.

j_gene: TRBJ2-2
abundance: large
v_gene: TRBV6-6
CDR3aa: CASSWWEDTGELFF

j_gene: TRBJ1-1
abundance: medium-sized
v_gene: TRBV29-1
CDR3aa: CLAWGGWSTEAFF

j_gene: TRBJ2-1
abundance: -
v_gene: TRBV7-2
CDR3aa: CASSLEGLLDEQFF

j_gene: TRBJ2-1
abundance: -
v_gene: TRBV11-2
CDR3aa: CASSLGLRAEQFF

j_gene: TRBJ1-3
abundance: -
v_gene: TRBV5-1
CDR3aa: CASSLDSGHSGNTIYF

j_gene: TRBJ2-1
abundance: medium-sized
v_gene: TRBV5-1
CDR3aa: CASSLAGLAGGTTTYNEQFF

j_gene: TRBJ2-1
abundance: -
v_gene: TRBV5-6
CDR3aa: CASSVTYNEQFF

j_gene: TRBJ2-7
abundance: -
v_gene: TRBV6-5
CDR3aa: CASSSGQYSYEQYF

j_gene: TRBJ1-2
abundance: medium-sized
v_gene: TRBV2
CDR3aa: CASSEEGLGGYGYTF

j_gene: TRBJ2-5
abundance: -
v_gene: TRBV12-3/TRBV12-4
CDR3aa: CASSPQTQETQYF

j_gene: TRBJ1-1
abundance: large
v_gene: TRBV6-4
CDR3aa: CASSDGRNTEAFF

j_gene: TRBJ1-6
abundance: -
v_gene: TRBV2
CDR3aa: CASSDQQLKSSYNSPLHF

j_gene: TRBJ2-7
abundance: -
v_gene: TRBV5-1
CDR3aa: CASSSGSGRAVGEQYF

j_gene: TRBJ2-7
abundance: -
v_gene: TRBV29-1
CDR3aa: CSASIQGRPSYEQYF

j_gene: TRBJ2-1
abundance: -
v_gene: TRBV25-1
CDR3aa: CASSEPSNEQFF

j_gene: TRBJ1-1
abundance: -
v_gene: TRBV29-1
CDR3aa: CSVDRGGTEAFF

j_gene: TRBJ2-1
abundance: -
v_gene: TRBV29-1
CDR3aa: CSVPGDSYNEQFF

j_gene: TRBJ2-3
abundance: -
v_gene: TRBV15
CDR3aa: CATSRDGRGSTDTQYF

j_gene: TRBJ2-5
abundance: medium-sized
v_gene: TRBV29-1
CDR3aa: CSVDGRQETQYF

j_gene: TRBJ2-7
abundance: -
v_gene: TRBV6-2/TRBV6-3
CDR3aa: CASSLDSYEQYF

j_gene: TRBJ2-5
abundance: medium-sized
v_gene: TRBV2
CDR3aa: CASRMRGGETQYF

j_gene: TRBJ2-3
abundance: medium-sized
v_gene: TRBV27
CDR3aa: CASSPYDTSTDTQYF

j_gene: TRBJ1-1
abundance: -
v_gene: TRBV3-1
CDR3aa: CASTPDLNTEAFF

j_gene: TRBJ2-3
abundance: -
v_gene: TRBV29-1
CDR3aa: CSVVVADTQYF

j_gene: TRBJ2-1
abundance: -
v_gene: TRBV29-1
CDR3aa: CSVEDGQGVNEQFF

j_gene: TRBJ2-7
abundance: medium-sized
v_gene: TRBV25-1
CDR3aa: CASRNGTAVYEQYF

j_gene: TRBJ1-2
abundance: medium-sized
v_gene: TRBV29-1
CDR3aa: CSVEDPGLGYTF

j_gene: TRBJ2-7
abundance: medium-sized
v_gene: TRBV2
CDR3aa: CASSDSDRPYEQYF

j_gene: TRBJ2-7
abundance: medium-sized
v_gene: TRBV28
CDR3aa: CASSWAGSTYEQYF

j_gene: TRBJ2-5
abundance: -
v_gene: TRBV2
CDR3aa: CATPGALETQYF

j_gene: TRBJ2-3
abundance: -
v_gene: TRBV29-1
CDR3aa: CSVDFGRAQDTQYF

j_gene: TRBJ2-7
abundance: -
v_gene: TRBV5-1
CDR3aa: CASQTGTGSYEQYF

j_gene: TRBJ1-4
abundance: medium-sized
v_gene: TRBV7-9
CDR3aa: CASSPTGYTNEKLFF